This T cell receptor (beta chain) emerged from a study of tumor-infiltrating lymphocytes in primary liver carcinoma. Study-level results: Tumors had a significantly higher top-250-clone fraction than blood (p = 0.039). Lesser overlap characterized tumor-adjacent and tumor-blood pairs relative to tumor region pairs.

Regarding this clonotype: Its target is unknown. One junction end disagrees with the germline gene, perhaps due to a read error.

From around 0.5 ug of total RNA, TCR beta-specific cDNA was reverse-transcribed using a constant-region primer. Each TCR beta library was derived from three nested multiplex PCR rounds that employed slightly modified ARM-PCR. Each of the first two PCR rounds ran around 10 cycles with TRBV1-TRBV30 forward and C-beta reverse primers. One entry per CDR3 protein, called by TCRdb with MiXCR from the multiplex PCR reads. Among 120,000 or so distinct CDR3 sequences listed, about 68% were seen once. From germline, CDR1 is SGHAT and CDR2 FQNNGV. CDR3 length equals 20 residues. Unsorted bulk tissue, about 19-32 mg of it, served as the source for co-extraction of RNA and DNA. Five separate regions were sampled from each tumor. Tumor samples were assessed, and every one had over 75% viable tumor cells.

Sequenced sample: liver tumor tissue from sampling region 1. Subset reported: tumor region T1, superior pole. This clonotype was obtained from a woman aged 55-70 years with primary liver carcinoma and hepatitis B virus infection. The chain carries TRBV11-2 and TRBJ2-1; D not resolved. The CDR3 loop reads CASSHPSTVRAKRSYNDQFF. CDR3 in DNA: TGTGCCAGCAGCCACCCCTCCACCGTCCGGGCCAAGAGGTCCTACAATGACCAGTTCTTC.